This entry lists 20 T cell receptor beta chains sequenced from one sample in a study of CD8+ T cells in alopecia areata. cDNA prepared by RNA extraction and subsequent reverse transcription served as the template for sequencing. Sequencing used immunoSEQ multiplex PCR; TCRdb keeps in-frame clones, though not all of them. The sample lists some 110,000 clones, about 61% seen once, with approximately 2.6% in the top ten. Input material: CD4+ T cells sorted from blood. Receptors were obtained from a human donor in good health.

The chain links TRBV9 to TRBJ2-3; TRBD2 matches 11 bases. This CDR3 contains 17 residues. Germline V gene lookup returns CDR1 SGDLS and CDR2 YYNGEE. V shed 2 bases, J shed 3 bases, and the junction held 8 bases outside the gene matches. Here the CDR3 reads CASSVGLAGGQTDTQYF. As DNA, the CDR3 is TGTGCCAGCAGCGTGGGGCTAGCGGGGGGACAGACAGATACGCAGTATTTT.

This chain links TRBV30 with TRBJ2-5; TRBD1 or TRBD2 may be the D gene (5 bases each). V lost 4 bases and J lost 1, with 10 bases in between. This CDR3 has 13 amino acids. CDR1 and CDR2 from the germline V gene are GTSNPN and SVGIG (reference sequence). The CDR3 spells CAWNRDRQETQYF. CDR3 nucleotide sequence: TGTGCCTGGAATCGGGACCGCCAAGAGACCCAGTACTTC.

The chain carries TRBV20-1 and TRBJ2-1; D remains unclear. Trimming stripped 3 bases from V and 9 bases from J, with 9 bases between. The germline V gene has CDR1 DFQATT and CDR2 SNEGSKA (reference sequence). The CDR3 spans 11 residues. The CDR3, as DNA: TGCAGTGCTAGCCTTGCGTCTGAGCAGTTCTTC. It is translated as CSASLASEQFF.

This clone has only a few counts. This chain connects TRBV7-9 to TRBJ1-2, with 7 nucleotides matching TRBD1. Germline V CDR1 and CDR2: SEHNR, FQNEAQ (reference sequence). The CDR3 sequence is 18 residues long. V was clipped by 5 bases and J by 4 bases; unmatched bases: 19. In nucleotides, the CDR3 is TGTGCCAGCAGCCGCTCTACAGGGGCCGTCAGTTCAATCTATGGCTACACCTTC. Residues: CASSRSTGAVSSIYGYTF.

The chain combines TRBV6-5 with TRBJ2-1; 9 bases are a match to TRBD1. CDR3 length: 15 amino acids. With 0 bases clipped from V and 10 bases from J, the junction kept 7 bases outside the gene matches. Germline CDR1 MNHEY, CDR2 SVGAGI. CDR3 DNA sequence: TGTGCCAGCAGTTACTCTCCGGACAGGGGTAACGAGCAGTTCTTC. Protein product: CASSYSPDRGNEQFF.

The rearrangement joins TRBV7-9 to TRBJ1-1, with a possible D match to TRBD1 (5 bases). The CDR3 is 14 residues long. Per the germline V gene, CDR1 is SEHNR and CDR2 is FQNEAQ (reference sequence). Trimming stripped 6 bases from V and 6 bases from J, with 17 bases between. This CDR3 is CASRELGRDAEAFF. Written as DNA, the CDR3 is TGTGCCAGCAGGGAGTTGGGCCGGGACGCTGAAGCTTTCTTT.

The chain is built from TRBV6-1 and TRBJ1-2; tentatively, D is TRBD1 (6 bases). Trimming shortened V by 7 bases and J by 3 bases, and 18 bases separated the two germline ends. Germline CDR1 reads MNHNS; CDR2 reads SASEGT. The CDR3 is 15 amino acids. As DNA, the CDR3 is TGTGCCAGCAAACCCTCGGCAGGGGCCGACTATGGCTACACCTTC. Its translation: CASKPSAGADYGYTF.

This clone was counted a few times. The chain employs TRBV9 and TRBJ2-3, with a weak D call TRBD2 (5 bases). V dropped 0 bases and J dropped 2 bases, with 13 bases sitting between them. Germline V gene sequence: CDR1 SGDLS, CDR2 YYNGEE. The CDR3 length is 16 residues. CDR3 DNA sequence: TGTGCCAGCAGCGTAGCAGAGGGCTCAACCACAGATACGCAGTATTTT. Translated, it gives CASSVAEGSTTDTQYF.

The chain has TRBV7-9 and TRBJ2-3; D may be TRBD1 (6 bases). Germline values: CDR1 SEHNR, CDR2 FQNEAQ (reference sequence). V was clipped by 6 bases and J by 0 bases, with 13 bases between them. This CDR3 has 15 amino acids. Here the CDR3 reads CASSTWTESTDTQYF. DNA of the CDR3: TGTGCCAGCAGTACCTGGACAGAGAGCACAGATACGCAGTATTTT.

The chain recombines TRBV30 with TRBJ2-7; D gene unclear. From germline, CDR1 is GTSNPN and CDR2 SVGIG (reference sequence). V lost 1 base to trimming and J lost 7 bases, with 11 bases between them. The CDR3 contains 12 residues. Here the CDR3 DNA reads TGTGCCTGGAGTGGGCGTGTTTTTGAGCAGTACTTC. Translated: CAWSGRVFEQYF.

The rearrangement joins TRBV30 to TRBJ2-3; D perhaps matches TRBD1 (6 bases). Between the trimmed V and J ends, which lost 0 bases and 1 base, there was a span of 14 bases. Per germline, CDR1 GTSNPN and CDR2 SVGIG (reference sequence). The CDR3 spans 16 residues. The CDR3 here is CAWSVPRGRGTDTQYF. CDR3 sequence (DNA): TGTGCCTGGAGTGTACCCAGGGGTCGTGGCACAGATACGCAGTATTTT.

V is TRBV4-1 and J is TRBJ2-7; D not resolved. The V end lost 2 bases, the J end lost 7 bases, and 15 bases lay between the germline ends. Germline values: CDR1 MGHRA, CDR2 YSYEKL. The CDR3 consists of 14 residues. In DNA, the CDR3 is TGCGCCAGCAGCCAAAACTACCCTGCCACGGAGCAGTACTTC. Protein: CASSQNYPATEQYF.

The chain employs TRBV4-1 and TRBJ2-1; TRBD2 matches 11 bases. Germline CDR1 is MGHRA and CDR2 is YSYEKL. V trimming: 2 bases; J trimming: 2 bases; junction bases outside the gene matches: 5. The CDR3 contains 17 residues. The CDR3 here is CASSQQGLAVTYNEQFF. The CDR3 DNA sequence: TGCGCCAGCAGCCAACAGGGACTAGCGGTGACCTACAATGAGCAGTTCTTC.

V usage is TRBV19 and J usage is TRBJ2-2, with D perhaps matching TRBD2 (5 bases). Germline V gives CDR1 LNHDA, CDR2 SQIVND (reference sequence). V was pared by 7 bases and J by 5 bases, with 11 bases between. This CDR3 comprises 13 residues. The CDR3, as DNA: TGTGCCAGTATAACTAGTCGGACCGGGGAGCTGTTTTTT. Translation: CASITSRTGELFF.

The rearrangement joins TRBV18 to TRBJ1-2; weak D call: TRBD1 (5 bases). CDR1 is KGHSH, CDR2 LQKENI, per germline. Trimming pared 1 base from V and 6 bases from J, leaving 9 bases between. CDR3 size: 13 residues. CDR3 in amino acids: CASSPQGRDGYTF. In DNA form, the CDR3 reads TGTGCCAGCTCACCACAGGGGCGGGATGGCTACACCTTC.

The chain joins TRBV9 to TRBJ1-2; a possible D gene is TRBD1 (6 bases). Trimming removed 4 bases at V and 4 bases at J, with 14 bases between. This CDR3 region has 14 residues. Germline V CDR1 and CDR2: SGDLS, YYNGEE. The CDR3 protein is CASSLLGGLYGYTF. The CDR3 nucleotides read TGTGCCAGCAGCTTGCTTGGGGGGCTCTATGGCTACACCTTC.

The chain links TRBV29-1 to TRBJ1-1, with D possibly TRBD1 on 6 matching bases. Germline V gene sequence: CDR1 SQVTM, CDR2 ANQGSEA. The CDR3 is 12 amino acids. Trimming took 6 bases from V and 4 from J, leaving 12 bases between them. CDR3 sequence reads: CSVTGSLTEAFF. Here the CDR3 DNA reads TGCAGCGTCACAGGGTCCCTCACTGAAGCTTTCTTT.

The chain is built from TRBV7-7 and TRBJ2-2, with TRBD1 as a possible D gene (6 bases). CDR1 and CDR2 (germline): SSHAT, FNYEAQ (reference sequence). Trimming stripped 5 bases from V and 0 bases from J, with 13 bases between. This CDR3 region has 16 residues. Here the CDR3 reads CASSPEGVANTGELFF. The DNA for the CDR3 is TGTGCCAGCAGCCCCGAGGGGGTGGCGAACACCGGGGAGCTGTTTTTT.

This clone has just one count. The V call is TRBV4-1, the J call TRBJ2-1, with a possible D match to TRBD2 (6 bases). V was cut by 1 base and J by 3 bases, with 13 bases left in between. CDR3 length equals 16 residues. The germline gives CDR1 MGHRA, CDR2 YSYEKL. The CDR3 DNA follows: TGCGCCAGCAGCCAAGTTTCGGCTAGCGACTACAATGAGCAGTTCTTC. Translation gives CASSQVSASDYNEQFF.

The chain carries TRBV9 and TRBJ2-1; 13 nucleotides match TRBD2. The V and J ends lost 4 bases and 3 bases, in that order; junction bases with no gene match: 7. Germline-derived CDR1 and CDR2 are SGDLS and YYNGEE. CDR3 length: 17 amino acids. CDR3 protein: CASSFRTSGGLYNEQFF. CDR3 in DNA: TGTGCCAGCAGCTTCAGGACTAGCGGGGGCCTCTACAATGAGCAGTTCTTC.